Each of the 2 T cell receptor beta chains below was sequenced from the same sample in a study of cytomegalovirus exposure and HLA in healthy donors. The PCR made use of 60 Vbeta and 13 Jbeta primers. Repertoires were generated with immunoSEQ multiplex PCR, while TCRdb's copy carries only in-frame clones and drops some. The sample lists approximately 170,000 clones; less than 85% were seen once. Material for sequencing was PBMCs. The source is a man aged 30 to 39 in good health and CMV-seropositive.

This clone was detected a few times. The J gene is TRBJ1-4, the V gene TRBV15; the D gene is possibly TRBD1 (6 bases). V was trimmed by 3 bases and J by 5 bases, leaving 16 bases between them. The CDR3 is 16 amino acids. Germline assignment: CDR1 LNHNV and CDR2 YYDKDF (reference sequence). This CDR3 is CATSSQGSGQNEKLFF. DNA for the CDR3: TGTGCCACCAGCAGTCAGGGGAGTGGTCAAAATGAAAAACTGTTTTTT.

This chain connects TRBV28 to TRBJ2-6; a possible D gene is TRBD1 (6 bases). The CDR3 is made up of 17 amino acids. Trimming pared 4 bases from V and 1 base from J, leaving 14 bases between. Germline V lookup: CDR1 MDHEN, CDR2 SYDVKM. The CDR3 loop reads CASSWAGVGSGANVLTF. Written as DNA, the CDR3 is TGTGCCAGCAGTTGGGCAGGGGTAGGATCTGGGGCCAACGTCCTGACTTTC.